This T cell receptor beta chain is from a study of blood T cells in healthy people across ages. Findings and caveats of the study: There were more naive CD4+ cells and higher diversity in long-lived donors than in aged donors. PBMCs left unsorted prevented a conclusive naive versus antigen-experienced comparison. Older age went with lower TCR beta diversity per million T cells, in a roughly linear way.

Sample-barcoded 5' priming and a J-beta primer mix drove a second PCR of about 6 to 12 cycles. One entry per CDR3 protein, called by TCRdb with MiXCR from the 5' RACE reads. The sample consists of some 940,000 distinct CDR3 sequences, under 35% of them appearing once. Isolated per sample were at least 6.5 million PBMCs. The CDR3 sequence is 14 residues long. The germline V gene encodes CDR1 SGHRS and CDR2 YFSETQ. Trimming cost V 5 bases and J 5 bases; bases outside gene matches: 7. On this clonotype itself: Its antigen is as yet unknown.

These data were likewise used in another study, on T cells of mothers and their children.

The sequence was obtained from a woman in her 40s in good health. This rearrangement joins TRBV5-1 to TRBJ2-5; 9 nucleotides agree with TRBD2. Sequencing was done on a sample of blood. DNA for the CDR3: TGCGCCAGCAGTATCCTAGCGGGGTACGAGACCCAGTACTTC. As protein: CASSILAGYETQYF.